Following are 3 T cell receptor beta chains from one sample sequenced in a study of cytomegalovirus exposure and HLA in healthy donors. The primer mix had 60 Vbeta and 13 Jbeta primers. Profiling relied on immunoSEQ multiplex PCR, and the TCRdb table lists in-frame clones only, not all of them. The sample yields around 110,000 clones, about four fifths seen once. Sequenced: PBMCs. The source is a young man in good health and CMV-seropositive.

The chain couples TRBV7-2 to TRBJ1-1; D gene ambiguous. The CDR3 spans 14 residues. V was clipped by 5 bases and J by 0 bases, with 10 bases between them. The germline V gene encodes CDR1 SGHTA and CDR2 FQGNSA. The CDR3 nucleotides are TGTGCCAGCAGCCCCCGTCCGGTGAACACTGAAGCTTTCTTT. It encodes CASSPRPVNTEAFF.

The chain recombines TRBV27 with TRBJ2-1; TRBD1 aligns across 10 bases. Per germline, CDR1 MNHEY and CDR2 SMNVEV (reference sequence). With V trimmed by 5 bases and J by 5 bases, 6 bases remained unmatched. There are 15 residues in the CDR3. The CDR3 sequence is CASSPRQGANNEQFF. Here the CDR3 DNA reads TGTGCCAGCAGTCCAAGACAGGGGGCAAACAATGAGCAGTTCTTC.

This clone was seen once. This rearrangement joins TRBV4-3 to TRBJ2-7; 12 nucleotides match TRBD2. The CDR3 has 15 amino acids. The V and J ends lost 0 bases and 7 bases, in that order; junction bases with no gene match: 4. Germline CDR1 is LGHNA and CDR2 is YSLEER. CDR3 in amino acids: CASSQELAGGREQYF. The CDR3 DNA follows: TGCGCCAGCAGCCAAGAGCTAGCGGGGGGGCGGGAGCAGTACTTC.